What follows are 2 T cell receptor beta chains derived from one specimen sequenced in a study of T-cell memory formation after mild COVID-19. Using its own MiXCR run on the 5' RACE reads, TCRdb lists one record per CDR3 protein. This sample has hundreds of thousands of distinct CDR3 sequences, with about a sixth found just once. The sequenced material came from PBMCs or a T cell subset sorted from them (not recorded which). These receptors all come from a young man who had mild COVID-19 (a few samples of this study predate the infection). Cell type and time point are not known.

V gene TRBV19 combines with J gene TRBJ1-1; 9 bases agree with TRBD1. The trim removed 5 bases at V and 4 bases at J, leaving 5 bases unmatched. This CDR3 contains 14 residues. Germline V CDR1 and CDR2: LNHDA, SQIVND (reference sequence). The CDR3 loop reads CASSPDRGGTEAFF. As DNA, the CDR3 is TGTGCCAGTAGTCCGGACAGGGGAGGCACTGAAGCTTTCTTT.

The sample holds a few counts of this clonotype. V gene TRBV29-1 combines with J gene TRBJ1-1; D call uncertain. CDR3 length: 13 residues. The germline V gene has CDR1 SQVTM and CDR2 ANQGSEA. Trimming cost V 1 base and J 4 bases, with 10 bases left between them. This CDR3 reads CSVEGSPFTEAFF. The DNA of the CDR3 is TGCAGCGTTGAAGGGTCACCTTTCACTGAAGCTTTCTTT.